Below, 29 T cell receptor beta chains from the same sample are listed, as sequenced in a study of blood T cells in healthy people across ages. Combining a sample-barcoded 5' primer with a J-beta primer mix, a second PCR ran for 7 to 11 cycles. TCRdb fed the 5' RACE reads into MiXCR, producing one record per CDR3 protein. This table has around 790,000 distinct CDR3 sequences, approximately 44% appearing once. The sample taken for sequencing was blood. All receptors come from a man aged 55 to 69 in good health.

This clonotype was seen only a few times. This chain joins TRBV10-3 and TRBJ1-2; 10 nucleotides agree with TRBD1. This CDR3 has 13 amino acids. CDR1 and CDR2 (germline): ENHRY, SYGVKD. Germline trimming cut 8 bases from V and 6 bases from J; bases unmatched to any gene: 6. The chain's CDR3 is CAIASTGGHGYTF. The CDR3, as DNA: TGTGCCATCGCCTCGACAGGGGGCCATGGCTACACCTTC.

In its sample, this clonotype was seen a few times. The CDR3 spells CASRDRGRPYEQYF. The DNA for the CDR3 is TGCGCCTCACGCGACAGAGGACGCCCCTACGAGCAGTACTTC. The rearrangement uses TRBV5-1 and TRBJ2-7, with D perhaps matching TRBD1 (5 bases). The CDR3 spans 14 residues. Trimming took 10 bases from V and 2 from J, leaving 19 bases between them. Germline lookup yields CDR1 SGHRS and CDR2 YFSETQ.

This clonotype turned up a few times. V and J are TRBV5-1 and TRBJ2-1, with D possibly being TRBD1 (5 bases). Per the germline V gene, CDR1 is SGHRS and CDR2 is YFSETQ. The CDR3 covers 17 residues. Trimming shortened V by 0 bases and J by 2 bases, and 15 bases separated the two germline ends. CDR3 amino acids: CASSLVESRATYNEQFF. CDR3 bases: TGCGCCAGCAGCTTGGTGGAGAGCAGGGCAACCTACAATGAGCAGTTCTTC.

This clonotype has a handful of counts. The CDR3 sequence is CASSLVASGFYEQYF. The CDR3 nucleotides read TGTGCCAGCAGCTTAGTGGCTAGCGGGTTCTACGAGCAGTACTTC. The chain combines TRBV11-3 with TRBJ2-7, with 8 bases fitting TRBD2. The V gene's germline CDR1 is SGHNT and CDR2 YENEEA. V dropped 1 base and J dropped 3; count of bases not matched to a gene: 5. This CDR3 comprises 15 residues.

J is TRBJ2-3 and V is TRBV12-3 or TRBV12-4; the match to TRBD2 covers 9 bases. The CDR3 extends over 14 amino acids. Germline trimming cut 8 bases from V and 5 bases from J; bases unmatched to any gene: 8. CDR3: CASLRTSAGDTQYF. Written as DNA, the CDR3 is TGTGCCAGCCTGCGGACTAGCGCTGGAGATACGCAGTATTTT.

This clonotype was observed a few times. V is TRBV7-9 and J is TRBJ2-7; the D is unclear. The V gene lost 5 bases and the J gene lost 0 bases, with 20 bases spanning the gap. The CDR3 extends over 17 amino acids. Germline CDR1 is SEHNR and CDR2 is FQNEAQ (reference sequence). Here the CDR3 reads CASSTFLDGSSSYEQYF. The CDR3 region has the DNA TGTGCCAGCAGCACCTTCCTCGACGGGTCCAGCTCCTACGAGCAGTACTTC.

The rearrangement uses TRBV27 and TRBJ2-5; 12 positions match TRBD2. This CDR3 is built from 19 residues. From germline, CDR1 is MNHEY and CDR2 SMNVEV (reference sequence). V dropped 5 bases and J dropped 4; count of bases not matched to a gene: 17. CDR3 nucleotide sequence: TGTGCCAGCAGTAGCCGACGGGCTAGCGGGGGGGCTGCCAGAGAGACCCAGTACTTC. It specifies CASSSRRASGGAARETQYF.

V and J are TRBV21-1 and TRBJ1-2. TRBV21-1 corresponds to a pseudogene. There are 15 residues in the CDR3. DNA of the CDR3: TGTGCCAGCAGCAAGGACGGTGGGGACTGTTATGGCTACACCTTC. It is translated as CASSKDGGDCYGYTF.

This sequence joins TRBV6-6 and TRBJ1-1; a possible D gene is TRBD1 (5 bases). The V gene lost 8 bases and the J gene lost 4 bases, with 8 bases spanning the gap. Germline lookup yields CDR1 MNHNY and CDR2 SVGAGI (reference sequence). This CDR3 comprises 11 residues. The chain's CDR3 is CASGGSTEAFF. CDR3 in DNA: TGTGCCAGCGGGGGGAGCACTGAAGCTTTCTTT.

The V and J genes are TRBV12-3 or TRBV12-4 and TRBJ2-5, with TRBD1 identical over 8 bases. There are 14 residues in the CDR3. V lost 5 bases, J lost 5 bases, and 7 bases stayed unmatched. CDR3 sequence reads: CASSVAGGRETQYF. In DNA form, the CDR3 reads TGTGCCAGCAGTGTTGCAGGGGGCAGGGAGACCCAGTACTTC.

This clonotype has more than one count but fewer than ten. The rearrangement uses TRBV7-2 and TRBJ1-5; possible D gene TRBD1, 6 bases. Germline CDR1 SGHTA, CDR2 FQGNSA. The CDR3 consists of 16 residues. Trimming removed 4 bases at V and 2 bases at J, with 15 bases between. DNA of the CDR3: TGTGCCAGCAGCTCTTCCTCAGGGGCGGGCAATCAGCCCCAGCATTTT. It translates to CASSSSSGAGNQPQHF.

The V gene is TRBV6-2 or TRBV6-3, the J gene TRBJ2-7, with 8 bases that match TRBD1. V trimming: 2 bases; J trimming: 5 bases; junction bases outside the gene matches: 11. This CDR3 comprises 16 residues. CDR1 is MNHEY, CDR2 SVGEGT, per germline. CDR3: CASSYPRTGILDEQYF. In nucleotides, the CDR3 is TGTGCCAGCAGTTACCCCCGGACAGGGATTTTGGACGAGCAGTACTTC.

The chain has TRBV20-1 and TRBJ2-1, with 9 bases aligning to TRBD2. This CDR3 comprises 16 residues. Germline CDR1 is DFQATT and CDR2 is SNEGSKA (reference sequence). The junction had 11 bases not matched to a gene; V was cut back by 3 bases and J by 5 bases. CDR3: CSARAWGAGGNNEQFF. DNA for the CDR3: TGCAGTGCTAGGGCCTGGGGAGCGGGGGGCAACAATGAGCAGTTCTTC.

The genes are TRBV4-3 and TRBJ2-1, with D unclear. This CDR3 comprises 15 residues. The V and J ends lost 0 bases and 12 bases respectively, with 18 bases between them. Germline V lookup: CDR1 LGHNA, CDR2 YSLEER. CDR3 in DNA: TGCGCCAGCAGCCAAGAACACGGTCTCTACAGTGTGCAGTTCTTC. It codes for CASSQEHGLYSVQFF.

This clonotype was seen many times. The CDR3 DNA sequence: TGTGCCAGCAGCCGTTCCAGGGTTCGTCCTGAAGCTTTCTTT. Translating it yields CASSRSRVRPEAFF. The genes are TRBV7-2 and TRBJ1-1; maybe TRBD1 (5 bases). Between the trimmed V and J ends, which lost 5 bases and 6 bases, there was a span of 16 bases. The CDR3 loop spans 14 amino acids. Germline V lookup: CDR1 SGHTA, CDR2 FQGNSA.

The V call is TRBV27, the J call TRBJ2-5; D not resolved. Germline assignment: CDR1 MNHEY and CDR2 SMNVEV (reference sequence). The CDR3 sequence is 14 residues long. Trimming took off 0 bases at V and 5 bases at J, with 10 bases between the two ends. The CDR3 DNA is TGTGCCAGCAGTTTATCGATTGATTGGGAGACCCAGTACTTC. It encodes CASSLSIDWETQYF.

The genes are TRBV5-1 and TRBJ2-5; TRBD1 is a possible D gene (6 bases). Trimming removed 4 bases at V and 0 bases at J, with 10 bases between. This CDR3 has 14 residues. Germline V gene data show CDR1 as SGHRS and CDR2 as YFSETQ. The CDR3 DNA follows: TGCGCCAGCAGCAAGGGACACCACCAAGAGACCCAGTACTTC. This gives the protein CASSKGHHQETQYF.

The CDR3, as DNA: TGCAGTGCTAATAGTCCAGGGCCGAATAATTCACCCCTCCACTTT. It translates to CSANSPGPNNSPLHF. The V gene is TRBV20-1, the J gene TRBJ1-6; tentatively, D is TRBD1 (5 bases). V was pared by 4 bases and J by 5 bases, with 15 bases between. From germline, CDR1 is DFQATT and CDR2 SNEGSKA (reference sequence). The CDR3 contains 15 residues.

This clonotype was counted many times. The chain recombines TRBV2 with TRBJ1-5; a possible D gene is TRBD1 (5 bases). CDR1 and CDR2 from the germline V gene are SNHLY and FYNNEI. This CDR3 has 14 residues. V was cut by 4 bases and J by 5 bases, with 12 bases left in between. CDR3 region: CASSVRDGDQPQHF. CDR3 coding DNA: TGTGCCAGCAGTGTCCGGGACGGTGATCAGCCCCAGCATTTT.

This chain uses TRBV3-1 with TRBJ2-7; no firm D call. This CDR3 is 12 amino acids long. CDR1 and CDR2 (germline): LGHDT, YNNKEL (reference sequence). V gave up 0 bases and J gave up 5 bases, with 5 bases separating them. CDR3 coding DNA: TGTGCCAGCAGCCAAGATACTCACGAGCAGTACTTC. Protein sequence: CASSQDTHEQYF.

Only a few counts were recorded for this clonotype. The chain combines TRBV6-1 with TRBJ2-5, with no clear D. V was pared by 3 bases and J by 1 base, with 9 bases between. CDR1 is MNHNS and CDR2 is SASEGT in the germline V gene. The CDR3 consists of 14 residues. The CDR3 region has the DNA TGTGCCAGCAGTGATTTTGTCAGCCAAGAGACCCAGTACTTC. This codes for CASSDFVSQETQYF.

The CDR3 DNA sequence: TGTGCCAGCAGCTTAGGGGACAGGGGGGCAGATTCACCCCTCCACTTT. Protein: CASSLGDRGADSPLHF. The chain joins TRBV11-2 to TRBJ1-6, with 11 bases lining up with TRBD1. V trimming: 1 base; J trimming: 8 bases; junction bases outside the gene matches: 4. Germline lookup yields CDR1 SGHAT and CDR2 FQNNGV. The CDR3 is 16 amino acids.

The J gene is TRBJ2-2, the V gene TRBV3-1, with 7 bases aligning to TRBD2. The CDR3 is 15 amino acids. The germline CDR1 and CDR2 sequences are LGHDT and YNNKEL (reference sequence). V shed 6 bases and J 3 bases; nucleotides not matched to a gene: 7. CDR3 amino acids: CASRPSGAHTGELFF. CDR3 DNA sequence: TGTGCCAGCAGACCAAGCGGGGCCCACACCGGGGAGCTGTTTTTT. Together with reference TRBV3-1 and TRBJ2-2, the CDR3 gives the full variable domain: DTAVSQTPKYLVTQMGNDKSIKCEQNLGHDTMYWYKQDSKKFLKIMFSYNNKELIINETVPNRFSPKSPDKAHLNLHINSLELGDSAVYFCASRPSGAHTGELFFGEGSRLTVL.

This clonotype was detected once. The CDR3, as DNA: TGTGCCAGCAGGGCGGACAGGGGGCTTATCATCCAAGAGACCCAGTACTTC. Protein: CASRADRGLIIQETQYF. The chain is built from TRBV2 and TRBJ2-4, with TRBD1 identical over 11 bases. The DNA end is a closer match to TRBJ2-5, so the J assignment may be wrong. The CDR3 spans 17 residues. Germline V gives CDR1 SNHLY, CDR2 FYNNEI.

This clonotype occurred a few times. The rearrangement links TRBV4-2 to TRBJ2-3; D is perhaps TRBD2 (5 bases). The CDR3 extends over 14 amino acids. Germline CDR1 reads LGHNA; CDR2 reads YNFKEQ. With 2 bases removed from V and 4 bases from J, the gap between germline ends came to 10 bases. The CDR3 DNA follows: TGTGCCAGCAGCCAAAATTACGGGGCAGATACGCAGTATTTT. Translated: CASSQNYGADTQYF.

The V gene is TRBV5-1, the J gene TRBJ1-1; D call uncertain. Germline V gene data show CDR1 as SGHRS and CDR2 as YFSETQ. The CDR3 consists of 13 residues. V shed 2 bases and J shed 2 bases, with 7 bases lying between them. CDR3 residues: CASSLRINTEAFF. The CDR3 DNA sequence: TGCGCCAGCAGCTTAAGAATTAACACTGAAGCTTTCTTT.

This clonotype was counted only a few times. The chain couples TRBV6-6 to TRBJ1-4, with a tentative D call TRBD1 (5 bases). The germline V gene encodes CDR1 MNHNY and CDR2 SVGAGI (reference sequence). Between the trimmed V and J ends, which lost 7 bases and 5 bases, there was a span of 8 bases. The CDR3 loop spans 12 amino acids. The CDR3 region has the DNA TGTGCCAGCACGGGACTGAATGAAAAACTGTTTTTT. Protein product: CASTGLNEKLFF.

A few counts support this clonotype. Here the CDR3 reads CASSFRAGARQPQHF. DNA for the CDR3: TGTGCCAGCAGTTTCAGAGCAGGGGCCAGGCAGCCCCAGCATTTT. This sequence joins TRBV12-3 or TRBV12-4 and TRBJ1-5; maybe TRBD1 (6 bases). Trimming stripped 3 bases from V and 7 bases from J, with 16 bases between. The CDR3 runs 15 residues.

A few counts support this clonotype. The chain recombines TRBV12-3 or TRBV12-4 with TRBJ2-4; D is tentatively TRBD1 or TRBD2 (5 bases each). The J call may not be correct, given that the DNA end is closer to TRBJ2-7. The CDR3 is 13 amino acids. CDR3 region: CASSFGGDYEQYF. For the CDR3, the DNA is TGTGCCAGCAGTTTTGGGGGAGACTACGAGCAGTACTTC.